The clone carrying this TCR beta chain was observed once. This sample was included in a study of follicular helper T cells after annual influenza vaccination. Time point denoted: 2014-2015 season, pre-vaccination. The CDR3 has 14 residues. From germline, CDR1 is SNHLY and CDR2 FYNNEI. V dropped 1 base and J dropped 4 bases, with 10 bases sitting between them. Profiling relied on immunoSEQ multiplex PCR, and the TCRdb table lists in-frame clones only, not all of them. The sample shows fewer than 30,000 clones, approximately 80% of them seen only once. This material consisted of CXCR5+ CD38- circulating T follicular helper cells from blood, taken on the day of influenza vaccination. The subset denotes: circulating Tfh, non-naive CD4+CXCR5+PD-1+ (ICOS+CD38+ or ICOS-CD38-). This chain uses TRBV2 with TRBJ1-2; D call uncertain. The sequence derives from an adult who received the influenza vaccine. The CDR3 DNA reads as TGTGCCAGCAGTGAAGACAGTCCTGTCTATGGCTACACCTTC. Residues: CASSEDSPVYGYTF.